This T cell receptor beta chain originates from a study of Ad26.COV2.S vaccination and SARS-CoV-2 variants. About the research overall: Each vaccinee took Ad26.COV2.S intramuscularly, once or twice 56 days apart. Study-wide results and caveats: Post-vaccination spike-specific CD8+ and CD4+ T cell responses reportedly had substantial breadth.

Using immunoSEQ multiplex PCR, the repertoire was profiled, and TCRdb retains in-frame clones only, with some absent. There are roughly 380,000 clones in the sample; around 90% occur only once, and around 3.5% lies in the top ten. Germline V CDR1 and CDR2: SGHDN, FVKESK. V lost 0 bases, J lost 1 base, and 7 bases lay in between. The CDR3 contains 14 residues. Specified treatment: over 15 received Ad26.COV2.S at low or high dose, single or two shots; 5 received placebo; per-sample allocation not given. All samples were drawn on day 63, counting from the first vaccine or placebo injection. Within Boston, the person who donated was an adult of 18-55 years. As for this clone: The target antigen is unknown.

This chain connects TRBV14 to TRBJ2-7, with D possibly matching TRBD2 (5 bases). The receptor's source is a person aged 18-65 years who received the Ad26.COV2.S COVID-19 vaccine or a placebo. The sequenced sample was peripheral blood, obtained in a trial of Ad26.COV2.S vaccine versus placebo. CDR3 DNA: TGTGCCAGCAGCCAAGATCCGGGATCCTACGAGCAGTACTTC. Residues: CASSQDPGSYEQYF.